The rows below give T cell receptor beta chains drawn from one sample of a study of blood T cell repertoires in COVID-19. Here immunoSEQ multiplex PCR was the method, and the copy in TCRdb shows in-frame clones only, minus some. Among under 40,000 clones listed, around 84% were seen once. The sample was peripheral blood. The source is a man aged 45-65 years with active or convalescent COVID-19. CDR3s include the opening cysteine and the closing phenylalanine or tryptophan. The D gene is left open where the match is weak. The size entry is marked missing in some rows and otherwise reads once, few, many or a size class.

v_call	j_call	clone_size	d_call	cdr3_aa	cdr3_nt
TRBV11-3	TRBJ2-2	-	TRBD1	CASRPGGGTGELFF	TGTGCCAGCAGGCCAGGGGGTGGCACCGGGGAGCTGTTTTTT
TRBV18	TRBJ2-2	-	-	CASSPPARQYTGELFF	TGTGCCAGCTCACCACCCGCTCGCCAGTATACCGGGGAGCTGTTTTTT
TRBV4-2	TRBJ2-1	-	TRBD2	CASSPRGSGGDEQFF	TGTGCCAGCAGCCCCCGAGGTAGCGGGGGGGATGAGCAGTTCTTC
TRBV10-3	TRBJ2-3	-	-	CAITGGTANTDTQYF	TGTGCCATCACCGGAGGGACAGCCAACACAGATACGCAGTATTTT
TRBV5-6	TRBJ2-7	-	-	CASSSSKNFEQYF	TGTGCCAGCAGCTCCAGTAAAAATTTCGAGCAGTACTTC
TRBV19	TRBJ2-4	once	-	CASSYSKNIQYF	TGTGCCAGTAGTTACAGTAAAAACATTCAGTACTTC
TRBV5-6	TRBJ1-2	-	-	CASSLGPGLGYGYTF	TGTGCCAGCAGCTTGGGTCCAGGGTTAGGTTATGGCTACACCTTC
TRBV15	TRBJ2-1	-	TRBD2	CATSSQTGGTYNEQFF	TGTGCCACCAGCAGCCAAACGGGAGGGACTTACAATGAGCAGTTCTTC
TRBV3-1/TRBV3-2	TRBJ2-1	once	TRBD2	CASSQASGGASEQFF	TGTGCCAGCAGCCAGGCTAGCGGGGGGGCGAGTGAGCAGTTCTTC
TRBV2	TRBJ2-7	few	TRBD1	CASWTGYEQYF	TGTGCCAGCTGGACAGGGTACGAGCAGTACTTC
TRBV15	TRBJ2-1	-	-	CATSRDAGRGNEQFF	TGTGCCACCAGCAGAGATGCAGGCAGGGGCAATGAGCAGTTCTTC
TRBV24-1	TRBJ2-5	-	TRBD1	CATSSAPGQGKETQYF	TGTGCCACCAGTTCGGCTCCTGGACAGGGGAAGGAGACCCAGTACTTC
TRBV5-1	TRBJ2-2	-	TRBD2	CASSGGLAGAFTGELFF	TGCGCCAGCAGCGGGGGACTAGCGGGGGCGTTCACCGGGGAGCTGTTTTTT
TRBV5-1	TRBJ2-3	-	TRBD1	CASSLAVTGGGADTQYF	TGCGCCAGCAGCTTGGCCGTTACAGGGGGAGGCGCAGATACGCAGTATTTT
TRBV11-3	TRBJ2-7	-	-	CASSPDQGYEQYF	TGTGCCAGCAGCCCCGACCAGGGATACGAGCAGTACTTC
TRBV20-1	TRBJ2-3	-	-	CSASSGLSTDTQYF	TGCAGTGCTAGTTCGGGTTTAAGCACAGATACGCAGTATTTT
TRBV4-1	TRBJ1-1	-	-	CASSPQSGRGNTEAFF	TGCGCCAGCAGCCCCCAAAGTGGCAGGGGGAACACTGAAGCTTTCTTT
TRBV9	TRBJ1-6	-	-	CASSVEQGGNSPLHF	TGTGCCAGCAGCGTAGAACAGGGTGGTAATTCACCCCTCCACTTT
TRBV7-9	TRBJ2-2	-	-	CASSRDIFTGELFF	TGTGCCAGCAGCCGGGACATCTTCACCGGGGAGCTGTTTTTT
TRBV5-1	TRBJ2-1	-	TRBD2	CASSWGLAGAKISYNEQFF	TGCGCCAGCAGCTGGGGACTAGCGGGGGCAAAAATCTCCTACAATGAGCAGTTCTTC
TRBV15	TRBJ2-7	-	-	CATSISTGTPYEQYF	TGTGCCACCAGCATTAGTACAGGGACGCCCTACGAGCAGTACTTC
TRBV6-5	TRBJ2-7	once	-	CASLESPYEQYF	TGTGCCAGCTTAGAGTCTCCTTACGAGCAGTACTTC
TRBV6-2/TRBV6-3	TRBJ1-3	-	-	CASSYSGRAAGNTIYF	TGTGCCAGCAGTTACTCAGGCAGGGCGGCAGGAAACACCATATATTTT
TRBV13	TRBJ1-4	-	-	CASSPRGGFEEKLFF	TGTGCCAGCAGCCCCCGCGGGGGCTTCGAGGAAAAACTGTTTTTT
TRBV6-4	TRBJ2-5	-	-	CANFVRGCVQETQYF	TGTGCCAATTTTGTACGGGGGTGCGTCCAAGAGACCCAGTACTTC
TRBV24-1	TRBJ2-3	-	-	CATSAGTDTQYF	TGTGCCACCAGTGCCGGGACAGATACGCAGTATTTT
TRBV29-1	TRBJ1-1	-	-	CSVEDRGAGYHTEAFF	TGCAGCGTTGAAGATCGGGGGGCGGGTTATCACACTGAAGCTTTCTTT
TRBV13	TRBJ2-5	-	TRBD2	CASSPRLAGGVETQYF	TGTGCCAGCAGCCCTCGACTAGCGGGGGGAGTAGAGACCCAGTACTTC
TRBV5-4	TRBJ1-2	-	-	CASSPQSSYDYTF	TGTGCCAGCAGCCCGCAATCCTCCTATGACTACACCTTC
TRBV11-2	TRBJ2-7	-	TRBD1	CASSLVGSFGTGFFEQYF	TGTGCCAGCAGCTTAGTTGGAAGTTTTGGGACAGGCTTCTTCGAGCAGTACTTC
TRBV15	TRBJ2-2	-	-	CATSREAGFGGELFF	TGTGCCACCAGCAGAGAAGCAGGGTTCGGCGGGGAGCTGTTTTTT
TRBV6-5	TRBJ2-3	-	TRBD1	CASSRDRDTDTQYF	TGTGCCAGCAGCCGGGACAGAGACACAGATACGCAGTATTTT
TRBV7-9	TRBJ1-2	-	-	CASSPAGYNYGYTF	TGTGCCAGCAGCCCAGCGGGGTATAACTATGGCTACACCTTC
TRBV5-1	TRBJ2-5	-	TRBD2	CASSLDASGGQETQYF	TGCGCCAGCAGCTTGGATGCTAGCGGGGGTCAAGAGACCCAGTACTTC
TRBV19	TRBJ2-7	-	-	CASSLGARSTHEQYF	TGTGCCAGTAGTTTGGGGGCCAGGTCCACTCACGAGCAGTACTTC
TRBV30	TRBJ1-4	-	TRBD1	CAWNPGDRVNEKLFF	TGTGCCTGGAATCCAGGCGACAGGGTAAATGAAAAACTGTTTTTT
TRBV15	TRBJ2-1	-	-	CATSRDPKTGGWNEQFF	TGTGCCACCAGCAGAGATCCTAAGACGGGGGGCTGGAATGAGCAGTTCTTC
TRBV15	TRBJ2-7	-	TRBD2	CATSREPREGYEQYF	TGTGCCACCAGCAGAGAGCCCCGGGAGGGCTACGAGCAGTACTTC
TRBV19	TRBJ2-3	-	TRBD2	CASSKGTSGNTDTQYF	TGTGCCAGTAGTAAGGGGACTAGCGGTAACACAGATACGCAGTATTTT
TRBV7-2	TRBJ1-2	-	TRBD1	CASSQTGGVNYGYTF	TGTGCCAGCAGCCAGACAGGGGGCGTGAACTATGGCTACACCTTC
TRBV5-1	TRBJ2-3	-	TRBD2	CASSFTTSGYTDTQYF	TGCGCCAGCAGCTTCACGACTAGCGGATACACAGATACGCAGTATTTT
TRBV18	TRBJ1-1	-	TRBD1	CASSPRQGWENTEAFF	TGTGCCAGCTCACCACGACAGGGGTGGGAGAACACTGAAGCTTTCTTT
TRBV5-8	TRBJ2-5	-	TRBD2	CASSLVLGVAGDSETQYF	TGTGCCAGCAGCTTGGTGTTGGGGGTAGCGGGGGATTCGGAGACCCAGTACTTC
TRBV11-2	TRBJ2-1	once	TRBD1	CASSLAGQGAAYNEQFF	TGTGCCAGCAGCTTAGCCGGGCAGGGGGCGGCCTACAATGAGCAGTTCTTC
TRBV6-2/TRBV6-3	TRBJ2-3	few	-	CASSLWRNTDTQYF	TGTGCCAGCAGCCTCTGGCGGAACACAGATACGCAGTATTTT
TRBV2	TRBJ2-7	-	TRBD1	CASKPDRGASYEQYF	TGTGCCAGCAAGCCCGACAGGGGGGCCTCCTACGAGCAGTACTTC
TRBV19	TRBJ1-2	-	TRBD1	CASSIPGQSYGYTF	TGTGCCAGTAGTATCCCGGGACAGTCCTATGGCTACACCTTC
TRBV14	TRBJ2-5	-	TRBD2	CASSQGSGGGQETQYF	TGTGCCAGCAGCCAAGGGAGCGGGGGGGGACAAGAGACCCAGTACTTC
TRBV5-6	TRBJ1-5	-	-	CASSRGQRGSNQPQHF	TGTGCCAGCAGCCGTGGACAGCGAGGAAGCAATCAGCCCCAGCATTTT
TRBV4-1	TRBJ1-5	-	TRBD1	CASGGQGNQPQHF	TGCGCCAGCGGGGGACAGGGCAATCAGCCCCAGCATTTT
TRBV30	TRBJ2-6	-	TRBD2	CAWSVLAGGTGANVLTF	TGTGCCTGGAGTGTGCTAGCGGGGGGAACTGGGGCCAACGTCCTGACTTTC
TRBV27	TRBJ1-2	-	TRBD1	CASSFEGDRGPPYYGYTF	TGTGCCAGCAGTTTTGAGGGGGACAGGGGGCCCCCCTACTATGGCTACACCTTC
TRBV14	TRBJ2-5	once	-	CASSHWREETQYF	TGTGCCAGCAGCCACTGGAGGGAAGAGACCCAGTACTTC
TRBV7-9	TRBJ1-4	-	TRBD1	CASSPPGGKGEKLFF	TGTGCCAGCAGCCCCCCAGGGGGCAAGGGCGAAAAACTGTTTTTT
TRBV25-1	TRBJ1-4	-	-	CASSVPGGLNEKLFF	TGTGCCAGCAGTGTCCCGGGGGGTCTTAATGAAAAACTGTTTTTT
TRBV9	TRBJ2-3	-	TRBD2	CASSVGTSGGDTQYF	TGTGCCAGCAGCGTAGGGACTAGCGGGGGTGATACGCAGTATTTT
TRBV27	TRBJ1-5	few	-	CASRRTWTDFNQPQHF	TGTGCCAGCAGGCGGACCTGGACAGACTTCAATCAGCCCCAGCATTTT
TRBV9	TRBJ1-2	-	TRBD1	CASSVTGTEKNYGYTF	TGTGCCAGCAGCGTAACAGGGACAGAGAAAAACTATGGCTACACCTTC
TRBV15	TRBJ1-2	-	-	CATSSEGVFDGYTF	TGTGCCACCAGCAGCGAGGGGGTATTCGATGGCTACACCTTC
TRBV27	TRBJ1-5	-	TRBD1	CASSVNRDSGIQHF	TGTGCCAGCAGTGTTAACCGGGACAGTGGCATCCAGCATTTT